This TCR beta chain was recorded in a study of STAT5B mutations in CD4+ large granular lymphocyte leukemia. The J segment lost 5 bases and the V segment lost 4 bases, leaving 10 bases of the junction unmatched. CDR3 size: 15 residues. Germline V gene sequence: CDR1 SEHNR, CDR2 FQNEAQ (reference sequence). Measured with immunoSEQ multiplex PCR; TCRdb has only the in-frame clones, and not every one. This sample has around 24,000 clones, with around 72% found just once. Sequences were obtained from CD4+ T cells from blood buffy coats. The V gene is TRBV7-9, the J gene TRBJ2-5, with 7 bases matching TRBD2. The TCR sequence derives from a human donor in good health. CDR3 amino acids: CASSYDLLAQETQYF. As DNA, the CDR3 is TGTGCCAGCAGCTACGACCTACTAGCGCAGGAGACCCAGTACTTC.